A selection of T cell receptor beta chains follows, all from one sample in a study of T cell changes during pregnancy in multiple sclerosis. Using immunoSEQ multiplex PCR, the repertoire was profiled, and TCRdb retains in-frame clones only, with some absent. The sample consists of some 11,000 clones, about 89% of them appearing once. The sample here was CD8+ T cells from peripheral blood mononuclear cells, taken in the first trimester of pregnancy. The source of these receptors is a female donor in good health, enrolled as a control in a pregnancy study. The CDR3 runs from the conserved cysteine through the conserved F or W. Fields, in order: D gene, J gene, V gene, clone size, CDR3 DNA, CDR3 protein. The D gene is left open where the match is weak. The listing skips clone size in some rows; elsewhere it reads once, few, many or a size class.

d_call: -
j_call: TRBJ2-7
v_call: TRBV7-9
clone_size: -
cdr3_nt: TGTGCCAGCAGCTTAGGACAGGAGTCCTACGAGCAGTACTTC
cdr3_aa: CASSLGQESYEQYF

d_call: TRBD1
j_call: TRBJ1-2
v_call: TRBV9
clone_size: -
cdr3_nt: TGTGCCAGCAGCCCACCGGGACAGGGTTTAGATGGCTACACCTTC
cdr3_aa: CASSPPGQGLDGYTF

d_call: -
j_call: TRBJ2-2
v_call: TRBV19
clone_size: -
cdr3_nt: TGTGCCACCCTGACAGAGAACACCGGGGAGCTGTTTTTT
cdr3_aa: CATLTENTGELFF

d_call: TRBD1
j_call: TRBJ2-1
v_call: TRBV14
clone_size: once
cdr3_nt: TGTGCCAGCGCCGGGGACAGGGAAATGTTGGAGGACAATGAGCAGTTCTTC
cdr3_aa: CASAGDREMLEDNEQFF

d_call: TRBD1
j_call: TRBJ1-2
v_call: TRBV4-2
clone_size: -
cdr3_nt: TGTGCCAGCAGCCAAGGGGTGGACAGGGCCTATGGCTACACCTTC
cdr3_aa: CASSQGVDRAYGYTF

d_call: TRBD1
j_call: TRBJ2-7
v_call: TRBV18
clone_size: -
cdr3_nt: TGTGCCAGCTCACCCGGACAGGGTCCCTACGAGCAGTACTTC
cdr3_aa: CASSPGQGPYEQYF

d_call: TRBD2
j_call: TRBJ2-4
v_call: TRBV15
clone_size: -
cdr3_nt: TGTGCCACCAGCAGAGATCATAGACTAGCGGGGGGAGGGGACAAAAACATTCAGTACTTC
cdr3_aa: CATSRDHRLAGGGDKNIQYF

d_call: -
j_call: TRBJ1-1
v_call: TRBV4-1
clone_size: -
cdr3_nt: TGCGCCAGCAGCCAAGGGTCGGGGACTGAAGCTTTCTTT
cdr3_aa: CASSQGSGTEAFF

d_call: TRBD1
j_call: TRBJ2-3
v_call: TRBV7-2
clone_size: -
cdr3_nt: TGTGCCAGCAGCTCAGACAGGGGAGTTGATACGCAGTATTTT
cdr3_aa: CASSSDRGVDTQYF

d_call: TRBD1
j_call: TRBJ1-2
v_call: TRBV30
clone_size: -
cdr3_nt: TGTGCCTGGAGATTCGAAAAACGACCGGGACAGGGGGCATCTAACTATGGCTACACCTTC
cdr3_aa: CAWRFEKRPGQGASNYGYTF

d_call: -
j_call: TRBJ1-2
v_call: TRBV4-1
clone_size: -
cdr3_nt: TGCGCCAGCAGCGCCCATGGAGGGGACTATGGCTACACCTTC
cdr3_aa: CASSAHGGDYGYTF

d_call: TRBD2
j_call: TRBJ2-3
v_call: TRBV5-4
clone_size: -
cdr3_nt: TGTGCCAGCAGCCCTGGACTAGCGGGGGGGGAGGATACGCAGTATTTT
cdr3_aa: CASSPGLAGGEDTQYF

d_call: -
j_call: TRBJ1-2
v_call: TRBV7-9
clone_size: -
cdr3_nt: TGTGCCAGCAGGCCCGCGGGCCCTAACTATGGCTACACCTTC
cdr3_aa: CASRPAGPNYGYTF

d_call: TRBD2
j_call: TRBJ2-1
v_call: TRBV11-3
clone_size: -
cdr3_nt: TGTGCCAGCAGCCCCCCAGGGTCGGGGGGGGACTCTTCCAATGAGCAGTTCTTC
cdr3_aa: CASSPPGSGGDSSNEQFF

d_call: TRBD2
j_call: TRBJ2-3
v_call: TRBV6-1
clone_size: -
cdr3_nt: TGTGCCAGCAGTGAAGGACTAGCGGGGGGGATAACAGATACGCAGTATTTT
cdr3_aa: CASSEGLAGGITDTQYF

d_call: -
j_call: TRBJ2-7
v_call: TRBV2
clone_size: few
cdr3_nt: TGTGCCAGCACGGGATCGAACCGGGAGCAGTACTTC
cdr3_aa: CASTGSNREQYF

d_call: -
j_call: TRBJ2-7
v_call: TRBV7-9
clone_size: -
cdr3_nt: TGTGCCAGCAGCCCCGACGCTCCTGCGAGGGCGTACGAGCAGTACTTC
cdr3_aa: CASSPDAPARAYEQYF

d_call: -
j_call: TRBJ2-3
v_call: TRBV30
clone_size: -
cdr3_nt: TGTGCCTGGAGGACACCAGAGAGCACAGATACGCAGTATTTT
cdr3_aa: CAWRTPESTDTQYF

d_call: TRBD1
j_call: TRBJ2-7
v_call: TRBV7-2
clone_size: once
cdr3_nt: TGTGCCAGCAGCTTCAGGACAGGTCCTTACGAGCAGTACTTC
cdr3_aa: CASSFRTGPYEQYF

d_call: TRBD1
j_call: TRBJ1-4
v_call: TRBV6-5
clone_size: -
cdr3_nt: TGTGCCAGCAGCACCGGGACAGGGATTAATGAAAAACTGTTTTTT
cdr3_aa: CASSTGTGINEKLFF

d_call: -
j_call: TRBJ2-6
v_call: TRBV7-6
clone_size: -
cdr3_nt: TGTGCCAGCAGCGAAACCGTGGGAGGTGGGGCCAACGTCCTGACTTTC
cdr3_aa: CASSETVGGGANVLTF

d_call: -
j_call: TRBJ1-1
v_call: TRBV30
clone_size: few
cdr3_nt: TGTGCCTGGAGTGAAGGGGTCCCTGAAGCTTTCTTT
cdr3_aa: CAWSEGVPEAFF

d_call: -
j_call: TRBJ2-1
v_call: TRBV2
clone_size: once
cdr3_nt: TGTGCCAGCAGTGAACGGCCAGGCAACAATGAGCAGTTCTTC
cdr3_aa: CASSERPGNNEQFF

d_call: TRBD1
j_call: TRBJ1-2
v_call: TRBV19
clone_size: -
cdr3_nt: TGTGCCAGTACCCCATCGACAGGGAGCTATGGCTACACCTTC
cdr3_aa: CASTPSTGSYGYTF

d_call: -
j_call: TRBJ2-3
v_call: TRBV15
clone_size: -
cdr3_nt: TGTGCCACCAGCAGATCCCAGGACCTCCCAGCGGATAACACAGATACGCAGTATTTT
cdr3_aa: CATSRSQDLPADNTDTQYF

d_call: TRBD1
j_call: TRBJ1-2
v_call: TRBV4-3
clone_size: -
cdr3_nt: TGCGCCAGCAGCCAAGGGACAGGGAATGGCTACACCTTC
cdr3_aa: CASSQGTGNGYTF

d_call: -
j_call: TRBJ1-1
v_call: TRBV23-1
clone_size: -
cdr3_nt: TGCGCCAGCAGTTCGTACAGGGTCGTCACTGAAGCTTTCTTT
cdr3_aa: CASSSYRVVTEAFF

d_call: -
j_call: TRBJ2-7
v_call: TRBV5-4
clone_size: once
cdr3_nt: TGTGCCAGCAGGGCGGGGCTCATCCACGAGCAGTACTTC
cdr3_aa: CASRAGLIHEQYF

d_call: TRBD1
j_call: TRBJ2-7
v_call: TRBV19
clone_size: -
cdr3_nt: TGTGCCAGTAGTATAGACGGGACAGGCCTCTCCTACGAGCAGTACTTC
cdr3_aa: CASSIDGTGLSYEQYF

d_call: -
j_call: TRBJ2-1
v_call: TRBV4-1
clone_size: -
cdr3_nt: TGCGCCAGCAGCCAAGTAGGTCGGGGGAGGAATGAGCAGTTCTTC
cdr3_aa: CASSQVGRGRNEQFF

d_call: TRBD1
j_call: TRBJ1-1
v_call: TRBV5-4
clone_size: -
cdr3_nt: TGTGCCAGCAGCTTGGGACCACAGGGGGCAAAGACTGAAGCTTTCTTT
cdr3_aa: CASSLGPQGAKTEAFF

d_call: -
j_call: TRBJ2-1
v_call: TRBV21-1
clone_size: once
cdr3_nt: TGTGCCAGCAGCAAAGGACAGGGATTCTGGTTCAATGAGCAGTTCTTC
cdr3_aa: CASSKGQGFWFNEQFF

d_call: -
j_call: TRBJ2-3
v_call: TRBV15
clone_size: -
cdr3_nt: TGTGCCACCCGCGCCGAGGGGGTCGTCACAGATACGCAGTATTTT
cdr3_aa: CATRAEGVVTDTQYF

d_call: TRBD1
j_call: TRBJ1-6
v_call: TRBV5-1
clone_size: few
cdr3_nt: TGCGCCAGCAGCGTAACCGGGACAGGGGGCTTTTCACCCCTCCACTTT
cdr3_aa: CASSVTGTGGFSPLHF

d_call: TRBD2
j_call: TRBJ2-2
v_call: TRBV14
clone_size: -
cdr3_nt: TGTGCCAGCAGACACACCCTAGCGGGGGTGAACACCGGGGAGCTGTTTTTT
cdr3_aa: CASRHTLAGVNTGELFF

d_call: -
j_call: TRBJ2-2
v_call: TRBV27
clone_size: -
cdr3_nt: TGTGCCACCTTTTACACCGGGGAGCTGTTTTTT
cdr3_aa: CATFYTGELFF

d_call: -
j_call: TRBJ2-2
v_call: TRBV6-5
clone_size: -
cdr3_nt: TGTGCCAGCAGTTATGCCGTAGGGGGGGTCGGGGAGCTGTTTTTT
cdr3_aa: CASSYAVGGVGELFF

d_call: -
j_call: TRBJ2-1
v_call: TRBV30
clone_size: -
cdr3_nt: TGTGCCTGGAGTGTATCTCCCCCCGGGAGCTCCTACAATGAGCAGTTCTTC
cdr3_aa: CAWSVSPPGSSYNEQFF

d_call: -
j_call: TRBJ2-3
v_call: TRBV30
clone_size: few
cdr3_nt: TGTGCCTGGAGGGAGGCTCACTCTAGCACAGATACGCAGTATTTT
cdr3_aa: CAWREAHSSTDTQYF

d_call: TRBD1
j_call: TRBJ2-6
v_call: TRBV7-6
clone_size: -
cdr3_nt: TGTGCCAGCAGCTTACCCCAGGGGGCTGGGGCCAACGTCCTGACTTTC
cdr3_aa: CASSLPQGAGANVLTF

d_call: TRBD1
j_call: TRBJ1-1
v_call: TRBV7-9
clone_size: -
cdr3_nt: TGTGCCAGCAGCTCGCAACACAGGGGGGACACTGAAGCTTTCTTT
cdr3_aa: CASSSQHRGDTEAFF

d_call: TRBD1
j_call: TRBJ2-3
v_call: TRBV4-3
clone_size: -
cdr3_nt: TGCGCCAGCAGCCGAACCGGGACAGGGGGCACAGATACGCAGTATTTT
cdr3_aa: CASSRTGTGGTDTQYF

d_call: TRBD1
j_call: TRBJ2-7
v_call: TRBV13
clone_size: -
cdr3_nt: TGTGCCAGCAGCACCCGGGACAGCCGCCCTTCCTACGAGCAGTACTTC
cdr3_aa: CASSTRDSRPSYEQYF

d_call: TRBD1
j_call: TRBJ1-4
v_call: TRBV30
clone_size: -
cdr3_nt: TGTGCCTGGGCTAGGAGACCGGGACAGGGGCAATCTTTAGCTAATGAAAAACTGTTTTTT
cdr3_aa: CAWARRPGQGQSLANEKLFF

d_call: TRBD1
j_call: TRBJ1-1
v_call: TRBV5-4
clone_size: -
cdr3_nt: TGTGCCAGCAGCCGGACAGGGTCGGGCACTGAAGCTTTCTTT
cdr3_aa: CASSRTGSGTEAFF